This T cell receptor beta chain was sequenced for a study of PD-L1 blockade in urothelial cancer. In the study overall: Atezolizumab (1,200 mg intravenously every 3 weeks) began at some point between 2014 and 2016 for patients.

The CDR3 sequence is 15 residues long. V was clipped by 4 bases and J by 4 bases; unmatched bases: 6. Germline V gene sequence: CDR1 SGHRS, CDR2 YFSETQ. PCRs each included synthetic TCR analog templates spiked in. Produced via immunoSEQ multiplex PCR; TCRdb's table is partial and in-frame only. The data show about 120,000 clones, approximately 90% seen once. Described time point: peripheral blood 6 weeks after treatment start. Sequencing was performed on PBMCs, taken around atezolizumab (anti-PD-L1) treatment. The rearrangement joins TRBV5-1 to TRBJ2-3, with 10 nucleotides matching TRBD1. This TCR came from a man aged 60 to 75 with urothelial cancer. The CDR3 spells CASSPTTGGADTQYF. DNA of the CDR3: TGCGCCAGCAGCCCTACGACAGGGGGCGCAGATACGCAGTATTTT.